One and the same sample provided the 22 T cell receptor beta chains below, sequenced in a study of blood T cell repertoires in COVID-19. The protocol was immunoSEQ multiplex PCR, while the TCRdb copy is restricted to in-frame clones and leaves out a portion. This sample carries 200,000 to 250,000 clones, approximately 83% of them seen once, and the ten largest clones take roughly 1.3%. The sample taken for sequencing was PBMCs or T cells enriched from blood (not recorded which). These receptors all stem from a woman aged 40 to 49 with acute COVID-19.

The gene calls are TRBV4-3 and TRBJ2-3; D is ambiguous. Germline loops: CDR1 LGHNA, CDR2 YSLEER. There are 14 residues in the CDR3. Trimming removed 4 bases at V and 6 bases at J, with 14 bases between. CDR3 loop: CASSPNIISDTQYF. The DNA for the CDR3 is TGCGCCAGCAGCCCGAACATCATTAGCGATACGCAGTATTTT.

The V call is TRBV2, the J call TRBJ2-3, with TRBD2 matching over 10 bases. Germline trimming cut 6 bases from V and 5 bases from J; bases unmatched to any gene: 11. This CDR3 is built from 16 residues. CDR1 SNHLY and CDR2 FYNNEI come from the germline V gene. CDR3 residues: CASSIPLAGAGDTQYF. The DNA for the CDR3 is TGTGCCAGCAGCATACCTCTAGCGGGAGCGGGAGATACGCAGTATTTT.

The gene calls are TRBV15 and TRBJ2-7; D is uncertain. The V end lost 5 bases, the J end lost 6 bases, and 20 bases lay between the germline ends. Germline V gene sequence: CDR1 LNHNV, CDR2 YYDKDF (reference sequence). The CDR3 is 15 residues long. This chain's CDR3 is CATSPEDSGTGEQYF. The CDR3 DNA is TGTGCCACCAGCCCCGAAGATTCGGGTACGGGCGAGCAGTACTTC.

The chain couples TRBV4-1 to TRBJ2-3, with TRBD2 as a possible D gene (7 bases). CDR1 is MGHRA and CDR2 is YSYEKL in the germline V gene. V was clipped by 8 bases and J by 1 base, with 13 bases between them. The CDR3 length is 14 residues. CDR3 DNA sequence: TGCGCCAGCGGGGGGGCTAGGGGCACAGATACGCAGTATTTT. This gives the protein CASGGARGTDTQYF.

The V and J genes are TRBV6-1 and TRBJ2-1, with D perhaps TRBD1 (6 bases). The CDR3 length is 16 residues. Between the trimmed V and J ends, which lost 4 bases and 2 bases, there was a span of 15 bases. Germline V gives CDR1 MNHNS, CDR2 SASEGT. The CDR3 DNA is TGTGCCAGCAGTGCAATTACAGGGATTACCTACAATGAGCAGTTCTTC. Translation: CASSAITGITYNEQFF.

CDR3 sequence: CAWRSGRVGEQFF. The CDR3 DNA reads TGTGCCTGGCGGAGCGGGAGGGTTGGTGAGCAGTTCTTC. V usage is TRBV30 and J usage is TRBJ2-1, with 10 bases fitting TRBD2. CDR1 is GTSNPN, CDR2 SVGIG, per germline (reference sequence). The trim removed 5 bases at V and 9 bases at J, leaving 7 bases unmatched. This CDR3 is built from 13 residues.

V and J are TRBV5-1 and TRBJ1-3, with TRBD1 matching over 8 bases. Germline CDR1 and CDR2: SGHRS and YFSETQ. This CDR3 contains 18 residues. The V and J ends lost 4 bases and 2 bases, in that order; junction bases with no gene match: 14. The CDR3 region is CASSISTGTGNAGNTIYF. Here the CDR3 DNA reads TGCGCCAGCAGCATATCGACCGGGACAGGAAACGCTGGAAACACCATATATTTT.

V and J are TRBV3-1 (or the pseudogene TRBV3-2) and TRBJ2-2, with D perhaps TRBD2 (7 bases). Germline V gene lookup returns CDR1 LGHDT and CDR2 YNNKEL (reference sequence). This CDR3 has 16 amino acids. Trimming cost V 0 bases and J 4 bases, with 12 bases left between them. The CDR3 loop reads CASSQEWRGGTGELFF. In nucleotides, the CDR3 is TGTGCCAGCAGCCAAGAATGGAGGGGGGGCACCGGGGAGCTGTTTTTT.

This chain joins TRBV28 and TRBJ2-7, with a weak D call TRBD2 (5 bases). CDR3 size: 12 residues. Trimming stripped 4 bases from V and 3 bases from J, with 7 bases between. Germline loops: CDR1 MDHEN, CDR2 SYDVKM. This chain's CDR3 is CASSSTNYEQYF. In DNA form, the CDR3 reads TGTGCCAGCAGTTCGACTAACTACGAGCAGTACTTC.

The rearrangement links TRBV9 to TRBJ1-6; D is possibly TRBD1 (5 bases). This CDR3 comprises 14 residues. CDR1 is SGDLS, CDR2 YYNGEE, per germline. Trimming took off 3 bases at V and 5 bases at J, with 9 bases between the two ends. The CDR3 region has the DNA TGTGCCAGCAGCGAGACAGTTCATAATTCACCCCTCCACTTT. Amino acids: CASSETVHNSPLHF. The whole variable domain, remainder taken from reference TRBV9 and TRBJ1-6, is DSGVTQTPKHLITATGQRVTLRCSPRSGDLSVYWYQQSLDQGLQFLIQYYNGEERAKGNILERFSAQQFPDLHSELNLSSLELGDSALYFCASSETVHNSPLHFGNGTRLTVT.

The rearrangement links TRBV7-6 to TRBJ1-3; weak D call: TRBD1 (5 bases). Germline lookup yields CDR1 SGHVS and CDR2 FNYEAQ. The V and J ends lost 3 bases and 8 bases respectively, with 14 bases between them. This CDR3 region has 14 residues. CDR3 protein: CASSFSGSSDTIYF. Written as DNA, the CDR3 is TGTGCCAGCAGCTTTTCAGGGTCGAGTGACACCATATATTTT.

V is TRBV30 and J is TRBJ1-1; D gene ambiguous. The germline V gene encodes CDR1 GTSNPN and CDR2 SVGIG (reference sequence). This CDR3 contains 14 residues. Deletions cut 0 bases from V and 5 bases from J, with 13 bases between. In nucleotides, the CDR3 is TGTGCCTGGAGTGTACCAGGCCAAAAAACTGAAGCTTTCTTT. Protein sequence: CAWSVPGQKTEAFF.

The CDR3 DNA follows: TGTGCCAGCAGACCATTCGGGACAGGGAATAGCAATCAGCCCCAGCATTTT. As protein: CASRPFGTGNSNQPQHF. The chain joins TRBV27 to TRBJ1-5, with 9 nucleotides matching TRBD1. Germline V gene lookup returns CDR1 MNHEY and CDR2 SMNVEV (reference sequence). This CDR3 region has 17 residues. V shed 6 bases, J shed 0 bases, and the junction held 9 bases outside the gene matches.

V is TRBV27 and J is TRBJ1-2, with 7 nucleotides matching TRBD1. Germline-derived CDR1 and CDR2 are MNHEY and SMNVEV (reference sequence). The CDR3 consists of 12 residues. After removal of 4 bases from V and 7 bases from J, the junction contained 3 bases not matched to a gene. DNA for the CDR3: TGTGCCAGCAGTTCATGGGACAGTGGCTACACCTTC. The encoded protein is CASSSWDSGYTF.

On this clone itself: The same CDR3 is also encoded by other DNA sequences in this sample. The genes are TRBV7-2 and TRBJ2-5, with 14 bases identical to TRBD2. This CDR3 comprises 16 residues. The V gene end was trimmed by 5 bases and the J gene end by 5 bases; junction bases not matched to a gene: 7. Germline V gene lookup returns CDR1 SGHTA and CDR2 FQGNSA. The CDR3 loop is CASSPRLAGGRETQYF. CDR3 DNA: TGTGCCAGCAGCCCGAGACTAGCGGGGGGGCGGGAGACCCAGTACTTC.

V usage is TRBV6-1 and J usage is TRBJ1-2, with a tentative D call TRBD1 (5 bases). In germline, CDR1 is MNHNS, CDR2 SASEGT. V shed 1 base and J shed 6 bases, with 9 bases lying between them. This CDR3 has 13 amino acids. The CDR3 coding sequence is TGTGCCAGCAGTGAAGTCTTGACAGATGGCTACACCTTC. Amino acids: CASSEVLTDGYTF.

This clone was recorded once. The chain has TRBV28 and TRBJ1-6; TRBD1 agrees at 8 bases. The trim removed 6 bases at V and 7 bases at J, leaving 11 bases unmatched. Per the germline V gene, CDR1 is MDHEN and CDR2 is SYDVKM. This CDR3 is built from 16 residues. CDR3 loop: CASSPRTGRLNSPLHF. In nucleotides, the CDR3 is TGTGCCAGCAGCCCACGGACAGGGAGATTGAATTCACCCCTCCACTTT.

The gene calls are TRBV19 and TRBJ1-1; D call uncertain. CDR1 and CDR2 (germline): LNHDA, SQIVND (reference sequence). The CDR3 contains 13 residues. The germline V and J ends were trimmed by 9 bases and 4 bases, with 15 bases remaining between them. The chain's CDR3 is CASHGRVGTEAFF. As DNA, the CDR3 is TGTGCCAGCCACGGGAGGGTGGGCACTGAAGCTTTCTTT.

The V call is TRBV18, the J call TRBJ1-1; D uncertain. The CDR3 totals 14 residues. In germline, CDR1 is KGHSH, CDR2 LQKENI. Between the trimmed V and J ends, which lost 2 bases and 2 bases, there was a span of 9 bases. This CDR3 is CASSPANSNTEAFF. The CDR3 DNA is TGTGCCAGCTCACCAGCGAACTCTAACACTGAAGCTTTCTTT. Supplemented by reference TRBV18 and TRBJ1-1, the full variable domain reads NAGVMQNPRHLVRRRGQEARLRCSPMKGHSHVYWYRQLPEEGLKFMVYLQKENIIDESGMPKERFSAEFPKEGPSILRIQQVVRGDSAAYFCASSPANSNTEAFFGQGTRLTVV.

The genes are TRBV28 and TRBJ1-1, with D perhaps matching TRBD1 (6 bases). V was pared by 8 bases and J by 4 bases, with 14 bases between. Germline V gene data show CDR1 as MDHEN and CDR2 as SYDVKM. This CDR3 comprises 13 residues. The CDR3 sequence is CASHKAGATEAFF. Written as DNA, the CDR3 is TGTGCCAGCCACAAGGCAGGGGCCACTGAAGCTTTCTTT.

In its sample, this clone was seen a few times. This sample also contains other DNA sequences that code for the same CDR3. The rearrangement links TRBV5-1 to TRBJ1-2; D possibly corresponds to TRBD1 (6 bases). Germline V gene data show CDR1 as SGHRS and CDR2 as YFSETQ. The CDR3 has 14 residues. Trimming stripped 0 bases from V and 2 bases from J, with 8 bases between. The CDR3: CASSLGQGNYGYTF. As DNA, the CDR3 is TGCGCCAGCAGCTTGGGGCAGGGGAACTATGGCTACACCTTC.

J is TRBJ2-3 and V is TRBV9, with 10 positions matching TRBD2. The CDR3 is 16 residues long. Germline CDR1 reads SGDLS; CDR2 reads YYNGEE. Trimming cost V 3 bases and J 1 base; bases outside gene matches: 5. In DNA form, the CDR3 reads TGTGCCAGCAGCGCTCACGGACTAGCGGGCACAGATACGCAGTATTTT. Amino acid sequence: CASSAHGLAGTDTQYF.